A selection of T cell receptor beta chains follows, all from one sample in a study of regulatory T cells in long-lasting Graves disease. From the multiplex PCR reads, TCRdb called clonotypes with MiXCR, one entry per CDR3 protein. The table includes 700,000 or so distinct CDR3 sequences, about 30% detected once. The sample consisted of peripheral blood mononuclear cells (PBMCs), taken when the disease was refractory, from a patient treated with antithyroid drugs. The receptors derive from a female donor with Graves disease. Each CDR3 is given with its conserved first and last residue. A D gene is named only where the DNA matches it firmly. Not all rows give a size; the values are once, few, many and, for expanded clones, a class.

J gene: TRBJ2-7; clone size: many; V gene: TRBV28; D gene: -; CDR3 protein: CASSLGQYEQYF; CDR3 DNA: TGTGCCAGCAGTTTGGGGCAATACGAGCAGTACTTC
J gene: TRBJ2-2; clone size: -; V gene: TRBV4-2; D gene: TRBD2; CDR3 protein: CASSQLSGRAITGELFF; CDR3 DNA: TGTGCCAGCAGCCAACTCAGCGGGAGGGCCATCACCGGGGAGCTGTTTTTT
J gene: TRBJ1-2; clone size: -; V gene: TRBV20-1; D gene: -; CDR3 protein: CSANPQGQTNYGYTF; CDR3 DNA: TGCAGTGCTAACCCCCAAGGACAGACTAACTATGGCTACACCTTC
J gene: TRBJ1-1; clone size: few; V gene: TRBV12-3/TRBV12-4; D gene: -; CDR3 protein: CASSRSTGRGGTEAFF; CDR3 DNA: TGTGCCAGCAGCAGATCGACAGGCCGGGGTGGCACTGAAGCTTTCTTT
J gene: TRBJ2-5; clone size: many; V gene: TRBV10-3; D gene: -; CDR3 protein: CAARSSVQETQYF; CDR3 DNA: TGTGCCGCCCGGTCCTCAGTTCAAGAGACCCAGTACTTC
J gene: TRBJ1-2; clone size: -; V gene: TRBV7-3; D gene: TRBD1; CDR3 protein: CASSPRQGSNYGYTF; CDR3 DNA: TGTGCCAGCAGCCCCCGACAGGGTAGCAACTATGGCTACACCTTC
J gene: TRBJ1-1; clone size: few; V gene: TRBV19; D gene: -; CDR3 protein: CASRWETGLNTEAFF; CDR3 DNA: TGTGCCAGTAGGTGGGAAACAGGGTTAAACACTGAAGCTTTCTTT
J gene: TRBJ1-2; clone size: many; V gene: TRBV12-5; D gene: -; CDR3 protein: CASGFGTNYGYTF; CDR3 DNA: TGTGCTAGTGGTTTTGGGACTAACTATGGCTACACCTTC
J gene: TRBJ1-3; clone size: -; V gene: TRBV11-2; D gene: -; CDR3 protein: CASRPSGAGNTIYF; CDR3 DNA: TGTGCCAGCAGACCCTCAGGGGCTGGAAACACCATATATTTT
J gene: TRBJ2-7; clone size: -; V gene: TRBV11-2; D gene: TRBD2; CDR3 protein: CASKLAGDEQYF; CDR3 DNA: TGTGCCAGCAAACTAGCGGGAGACGAGCAGTACTTC
J gene: TRBJ1-2; clone size: few; V gene: TRBV5-1; D gene: -; CDR3 protein: CASSLGSGNRIYGYTF; CDR3 DNA: TGCGCCAGCAGCTTGGGCTCGGGAAACCGGATCTATGGCTACACCTTC
J gene: TRBJ2-7; clone size: few; V gene: TRBV27; D gene: TRBD1; CDR3 protein: CASRSLGQDDYEQYF; CDR3 DNA: TGTGCCAGCAGATCCCTGGGACAGGACGACTACGAGCAGTACTTC
J gene: TRBJ2-7; clone size: few; V gene: TRBV19; D gene: TRBD2; CDR3 protein: CASSPPRTSGIYEQYF; CDR3 DNA: TGTGCCAGTAGTCCGCCTAGGACTAGCGGGATCTACGAGCAGTACTTC
J gene: TRBJ2-5; clone size: few; V gene: TRBV7-2; D gene: -; CDR3 protein: CASSQPGQTQYF; CDR3 DNA: TGTGCCAGCAGCCAGCCAGGTCAGACCCAGTACTTC
J gene: TRBJ2-7; clone size: many; V gene: TRBV6-2/TRBV6-3; D gene: -; CDR3 protein: CASRVFSSEQYF; CDR3 DNA: TGTGCCAGCAGGGTGTTTTCGAGCGAGCAGTACTTC
J gene: TRBJ1-4; clone size: -; V gene: TRBV28; D gene: -; CDR3 protein: CASSGDRSNEKLFF; CDR3 DNA: TGTGCCAGCAGTGGTGACAGGTCTAATGAAAAACTGTTTTTT
J gene: TRBJ1-4; clone size: many; V gene: TRBV28; D gene: -; CDR3 protein: CASSLLAEKLFF; CDR3 DNA: TGTGCCAGCAGTTTATTGGCTGAAAAACTGTTTTTT
J gene: TRBJ1-2; clone size: once; V gene: TRBV5-1; D gene: -; CDR3 protein: CASSPRGAGAHGYTF; CDR3 DNA: TGTGCCAGCAGCCCTCGGGGCGCCGGGGCTCATGGCTACACCTTC
J gene: TRBJ1-2; clone size: few; V gene: TRBV9; D gene: TRBD1; CDR3 protein: CASSWTGDYGYTF; CDR3 DNA: TGTGCCAGCAGCTGGACAGGGGACTATGGCTACACCTTC
J gene: TRBJ1-2; clone size: few; V gene: TRBV12-3/TRBV12-4; D gene: -; CDR3 protein: CASSLKAGVLYGYTF; CDR3 DNA: TGTGCCAGCAGTTTGAAGGCAGGAGTTCTGTATGGCTACACCTTC
J gene: TRBJ2-7; clone size: many; V gene: TRBV2; D gene: -; CDR3 protein: CASGGSSSYEQYF; CDR3 DNA: TGTGCCAGCGGCGGGTCGAGCTCCTACGAGCAGTACTTC
J gene: TRBJ1-2; clone size: few; V gene: TRBV6-1; D gene: -; CDR3 protein: CASLNSLNGGYTF; CDR3 DNA: TGTGCCAGCCTCAACAGCCTAAACGGTGGCTACACCTTC
J gene: TRBJ2-7; clone size: -; V gene: TRBV7-2; D gene: TRBD1; CDR3 protein: CASSSRQGVSGEQYF; CDR3 DNA: TGTGCCAGCAGCTCGAGACAGGGGGTGTCGGGCGAGCAGTACTTC
J gene: TRBJ1-4; clone size: many; V gene: TRBV28; D gene: -; CDR3 protein: CAARSAGDEKLFF; CDR3 DNA: TGTGCCGCGCGGTCGGCAGGGGATGAAAAACTGTTTTTT
J gene: TRBJ2-7; clone size: -; V gene: TRBV12-3/TRBV12-4; D gene: TRBD1; CDR3 protein: CASQRDRAIAEQYF; CDR3 DNA: TGTGCCAGCCAGAGGGACAGGGCTATCGCCGAGCAGTACTTC
J gene: TRBJ1-1; clone size: few; V gene: TRBV29-1; D gene: -; CDR3 protein: CSVRSEGGIRTEAFF; CDR3 DNA: TGCAGCGTTCGGTCGGAAGGGGGAATTCGGACTGAAGCTTTCTTT
J gene: TRBJ1-1; clone size: few; V gene: TRBV5-5; D gene: -; CDR3 protein: CASSLEKGIFTEAFF; CDR3 DNA: TGTGCCAGCAGCTTGGAAAAGGGTATCTTCACTGAAGCTTTCTTT
J gene: TRBJ2-7; clone size: many; V gene: TRBV12-3/TRBV12-4; D gene: TRBD2; CDR3 protein: CASSGGTSPYEQYF; CDR3 DNA: TGTGCCAGCAGTGGCGGGACTAGCCCCTACGAGCAGTACTTC
J gene: TRBJ2-1; clone size: -; V gene: TRBV20-1; D gene: TRBD2; CDR3 protein: CSAMASGSITYNEQFF; CDR3 DNA: TGCAGTGCTATGGCTAGCGGGAGTATTACCTACAATGAGCAGTTCTTC
J gene: TRBJ1-1; clone size: few; V gene: TRBV10-3; D gene: -; CDR3 protein: CAISEQSTLNTEAFF; CDR3 DNA: TGTGCCATCAGCGAACAATCGACTCTGAACACTGAAGCTTTCTTT
J gene: TRBJ2-1; clone size: -; V gene: TRBV12-3/TRBV12-4; D gene: TRBD2; CDR3 protein: CASSQAGYEQFF; CDR3 DNA: TGTGCCAGCAGCCAAGCGGGATATGAGCAGTTCTTC
J gene: TRBJ2-3; clone size: -; V gene: TRBV2; D gene: TRBD2; CDR3 protein: CASNSGSITDTQYF; CDR3 DNA: TGTGCCAGCAACAGCGGGAGCATCACAGATACGCAGTATTTT
J gene: TRBJ2-7; clone size: -; V gene: TRBV30; D gene: -; CDR3 protein: CAWSVLLDGAYEQYF; CDR3 DNA: TGTGCCTGGAGTGTACTGTTGGACGGAGCCTACGAGCAGTACTTC
J gene: TRBJ2-1; clone size: -; V gene: TRBV20-1; D gene: -; CDR3 protein: CSARGIYNEQFF; CDR3 DNA: TGCAGTGCTAGGGGAATCTACAATGAGCAGTTCTTC
J gene: TRBJ1-1; clone size: many; V gene: TRBV12-5; D gene: TRBD1; CDR3 protein: CASGLSQGVNTEAFF; CDR3 DNA: TGTGCTAGTGGTTTGTCACAGGGGGTGAACACTGAAGCTTTCTTT
J gene: TRBJ2-5; clone size: many; V gene: TRBV27; D gene: -; CDR3 protein: CASSLSRVETQYF; CDR3 DNA: TGTGCCAGCAGTTTATCAAGGGTGGAGACCCAGTACTTC
J gene: TRBJ1-1; clone size: -; V gene: TRBV6-1; D gene: -; CDR3 protein: CASSDAVTQNTEAFF; CDR3 DNA: TGTGCCAGCAGTGACGCCGTGACACAGAACACTGAAGCTTTCTTT
J gene: TRBJ2-7; clone size: few; V gene: TRBV29-1; D gene: TRBD2; CDR3 protein: CSVEGLAGVSEQYF; CDR3 DNA: TGCAGCGTTGAAGGACTAGCGGGAGTGAGCGAGCAGTACTTC
J gene: TRBJ1-1; clone size: -; V gene: TRBV10-3; D gene: -; CDR3 protein: CAISGQQRAFF; CDR3 DNA: TGTGCCATCAGTGGACAGCAACGGGCTTTCTTT
J gene: TRBJ1-2; clone size: few; V gene: TRBV12-3/TRBV12-4; D gene: -; CDR3 protein: CASSFTSDGYTF; CDR3 DNA: TGTGCCAGCAGTTTTACCTCCGATGGCTACACCTTC
J gene: TRBJ1-1; clone size: -; V gene: TRBV15; D gene: -; CDR3 protein: CATSRIQGGRAEAFF; CDR3 DNA: TGTGCCACCAGCAGGATACAGGGCGGGAGAGCTGAAGCTTTCTTT
J gene: TRBJ2-7; clone size: many; V gene: TRBV11-2; D gene: -; CDR3 protein: CASSDQQGYEQYF; CDR3 DNA: TGTGCCAGCAGCGACCAACAGGGCTACGAGCAGTACTTC
J gene: TRBJ1-5; clone size: -; V gene: TRBV6-1; D gene: -; CDR3 protein: CASSPWVVQPQHF; CDR3 DNA: TGTGCCAGCAGTCCATGGGTTGTGCAGCCCCAGCATTTT
J gene: TRBJ2-7; clone size: -; V gene: TRBV7-9; D gene: -; CDR3 protein: CASSRRDTSYEQYF; CDR3 DNA: TGTGCCAGCAGCCGCCGGGACACCAGCTACGAGCAGTACTTC
J gene: TRBJ1-5; clone size: few; V gene: TRBV3-1; D gene: -; CDR3 protein: CASSQGGGTSNQPQHF; CDR3 DNA: TGTGCCAGCAGCCAAGGTGGAGGGACTAGCAATCAGCCCCAGCATTTT
J gene: TRBJ1-2; clone size: -; V gene: TRBV7-8; D gene: -; CDR3 protein: CASSLASAGEYGYTF; CDR3 DNA: TGTGCCAGCAGCTTAGCGTCGGCAGGGGAGTATGGCTACACCTTC
J gene: TRBJ1-4; clone size: many; V gene: TRBV2; D gene: TRBD1; CDR3 protein: CASSDRGQGEKLFF; CDR3 DNA: TGTGCCAGCAGCGACAGGGGGCAAGGTGAAAAACTGTTTTTT
J gene: TRBJ2-7; clone size: -; V gene: TRBV15; D gene: TRBD2; CDR3 protein: CATSRESGKTYEQYF; CDR3 DNA: TGTGCCACCAGCAGAGAAAGCGGGAAGACCTACGAGCAGTACTTC
J gene: TRBJ1-6; clone size: -; V gene: TRBV5-6; D gene: -; CDR3 protein: CASSFRTANSPLHF; CDR3 DNA: TGTGCCAGCAGCTTCAGGACAGCTAATTCACCCCTCCACTTT
J gene: TRBJ2-7; clone size: -; V gene: TRBV6-5; D gene: TRBD1; CDR3 protein: CASSYEGADYEQYF; CDR3 DNA: TGTGCCAGCAGTTACGAGGGGGCTGACTACGAGCAGTACTTC
J gene: TRBJ1-5; clone size: many; V gene: TRBV2; D gene: -; CDR3 protein: CASRNFGQPQHF; CDR3 DNA: TGTGCCAGCAGAAACTTTGGCCAGCCCCAGCATTTT
J gene: TRBJ1-5; clone size: -; V gene: TRBV16; D gene: -; CDR3 protein: CASSQYAQGNNQPQHF; CDR3 DNA: TGTGCCAGCAGCCAATATGCGCAGGGTAACAATCAGCCCCAGCATTTT
J gene: TRBJ2-5; clone size: -; V gene: TRBV29-1; D gene: -; CDR3 protein: CSVESGETQYF; CDR3 DNA: TGCAGCGTTGAAAGCGGAGAGACCCAGTACTTC